This entry concerns a single T cell receptor delta chain. Its antigen remains unknown. A read error may account for a junction end that differs from germline. Other DNA sequences in the sample encode the same CDR3. This entry is derived from a study of Vδ1+ human thymocytes. Findings and limits, study-wide: In the thymus, TRG and TRD repertoires looked highly polyclonal with Gaussian CDR3 lengths.

Germline V CDR1 and CDR2: TSWWSYY, QGS. This CDR3 is 19 amino acids long. The template was reverse-transcribed extracted RNA. The CDR3 regions were amplified by multiplex PCR from V-gene primers to a constant-region primer. TCRdb ran CATT on the multiplex PCR reads. This table holds around 26,000 delta-chain clones, less than 30% found once. V is TRDV1 and J is TRDJ1; possibly TRDD3 for D (5 bases). Sequenced sample: Vdelta1+ gamma-delta thymocytes from the thymus. Specified subset: FACS-sorted CD3+ TCRalphabeta- TCRVdelta1+ TCRVdelta2- thymocytes. This clonotype was sampled from a boy less than two years old who had congenital heart surgery. The CDR3: CALGELGWGPLDAYDKLIF. CDR3 bases: TGTGCTCTTGGGGAACTAGGGTGGGGACCCTTAGATGCGTACGATAAACTCATCTTC.